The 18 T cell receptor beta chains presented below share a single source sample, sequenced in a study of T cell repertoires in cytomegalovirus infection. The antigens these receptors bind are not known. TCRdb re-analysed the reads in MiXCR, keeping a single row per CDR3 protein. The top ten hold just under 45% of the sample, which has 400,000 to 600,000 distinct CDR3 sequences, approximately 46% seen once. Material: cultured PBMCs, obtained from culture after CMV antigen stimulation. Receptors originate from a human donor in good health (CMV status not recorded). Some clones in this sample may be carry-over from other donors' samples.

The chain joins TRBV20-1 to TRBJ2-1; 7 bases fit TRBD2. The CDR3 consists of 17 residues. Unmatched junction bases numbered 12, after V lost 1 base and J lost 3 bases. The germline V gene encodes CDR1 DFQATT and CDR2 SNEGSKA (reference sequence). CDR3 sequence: CSARGSPQRGLYNEQFF. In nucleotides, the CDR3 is TGCAGTGCTAGAGGGTCACCTCAGCGGGGCCTCTACAATGAGCAGTTCTTC.

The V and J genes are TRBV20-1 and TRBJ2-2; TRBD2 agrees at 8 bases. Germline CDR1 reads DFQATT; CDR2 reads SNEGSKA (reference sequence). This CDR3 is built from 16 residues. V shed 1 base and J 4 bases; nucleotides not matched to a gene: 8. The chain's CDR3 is CSARVRGGRVTGELFF. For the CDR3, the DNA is TGCAGTGCTAGAGTACGGGGGGGGAGAGTCACCGGGGAGCTGTTTTTT.

The CDR3 DNA is TGTGCCAGCAGCAGACGACAGACTGCGTACAATGAGCAGTTCTTC. Its protein product is CASSRRQTAYNEQFF. The rearrangement links TRBV7-8 to TRBJ2-1, with D possibly TRBD1 on 5 matching bases. The CDR3 consists of 15 residues. Germline V gene data show CDR1 as SGHVS and CDR2 as FQNEAQ. V was pared by 5 bases and J by 4 bases, with 15 bases between.

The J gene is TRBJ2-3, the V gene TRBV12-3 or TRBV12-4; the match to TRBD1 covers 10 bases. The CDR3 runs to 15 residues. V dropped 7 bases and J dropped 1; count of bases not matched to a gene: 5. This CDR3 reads CASNLDRGGTDTQYF. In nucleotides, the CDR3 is TGTGCCAGCAATCTGGACAGGGGGGGCACAGATACGCAGTATTTT.

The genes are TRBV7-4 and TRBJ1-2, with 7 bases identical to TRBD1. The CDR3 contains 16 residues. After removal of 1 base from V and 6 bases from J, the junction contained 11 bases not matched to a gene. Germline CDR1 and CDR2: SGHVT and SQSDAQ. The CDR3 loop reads CASSLDGTVMGDGYTF. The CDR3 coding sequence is TGTGCCAGCAGCTTAGATGGGACAGTTATGGGAGATGGCTACACCTTC.

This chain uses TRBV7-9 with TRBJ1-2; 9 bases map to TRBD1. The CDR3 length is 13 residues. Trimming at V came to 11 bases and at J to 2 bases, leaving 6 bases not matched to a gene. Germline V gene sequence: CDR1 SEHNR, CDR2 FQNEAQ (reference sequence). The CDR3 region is CAAGTGTNYGYTF. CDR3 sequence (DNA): TGTGCCGCGGGGACAGGGACAAACTATGGCTACACCTTC.

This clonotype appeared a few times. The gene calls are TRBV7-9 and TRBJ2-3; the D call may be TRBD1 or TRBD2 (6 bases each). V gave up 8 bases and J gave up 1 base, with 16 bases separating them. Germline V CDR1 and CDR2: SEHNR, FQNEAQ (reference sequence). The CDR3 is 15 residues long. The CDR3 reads CASGGGGTRTDTQYF. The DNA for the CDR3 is TGTGCCAGCGGCGGAGGGGGGACTCGCACAGATACGCAGTATTTT.

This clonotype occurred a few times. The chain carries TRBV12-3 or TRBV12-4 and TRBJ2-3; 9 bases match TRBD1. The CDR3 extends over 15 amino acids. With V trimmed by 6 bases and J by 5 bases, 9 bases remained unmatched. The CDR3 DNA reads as TGTGCCAGCAGCCCGGGGACAGGGAAAAGAGATACGCAGTATTTT. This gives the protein CASSPGTGKRDTQYF.

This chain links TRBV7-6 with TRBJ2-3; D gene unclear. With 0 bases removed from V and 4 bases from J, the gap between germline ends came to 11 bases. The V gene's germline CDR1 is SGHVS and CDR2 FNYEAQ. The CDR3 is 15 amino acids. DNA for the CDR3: TGTGCCAGCAGCTTAGCCCCCAGCTCGGCAGATACGCAGTATTTT. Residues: CASSLAPSSADTQYF.

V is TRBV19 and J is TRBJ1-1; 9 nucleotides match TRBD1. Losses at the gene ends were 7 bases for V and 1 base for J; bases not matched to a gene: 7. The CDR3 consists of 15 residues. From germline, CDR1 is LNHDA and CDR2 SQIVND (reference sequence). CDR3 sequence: CASTRRGQGNTEAFF. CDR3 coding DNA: TGTGCCAGTACCCGAAGGGGACAGGGGAACACTGAAGCTTTCTTT.

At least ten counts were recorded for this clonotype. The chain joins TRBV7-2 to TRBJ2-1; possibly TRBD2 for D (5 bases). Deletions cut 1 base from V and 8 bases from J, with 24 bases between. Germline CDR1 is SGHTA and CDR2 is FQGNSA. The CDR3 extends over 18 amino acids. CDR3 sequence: CASSLGLWERIEWDEQFF. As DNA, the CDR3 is TGTGCCAGCAGCTTAGGATTATGGGAGCGAATAGAGTGGGATGAGCAGTTCTTC.

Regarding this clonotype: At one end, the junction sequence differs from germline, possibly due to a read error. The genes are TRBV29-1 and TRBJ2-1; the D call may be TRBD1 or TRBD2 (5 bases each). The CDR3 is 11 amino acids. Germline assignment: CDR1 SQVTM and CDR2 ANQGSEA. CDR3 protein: CSVEIVSGRIF. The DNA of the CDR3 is TGCAGCGTTGAAATAGTGTCAGGGAGAATCTTC.

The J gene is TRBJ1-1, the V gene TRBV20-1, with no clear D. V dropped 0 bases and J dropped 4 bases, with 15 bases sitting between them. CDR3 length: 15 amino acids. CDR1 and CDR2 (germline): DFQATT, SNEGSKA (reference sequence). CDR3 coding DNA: TGCAGTGCTAGAGATCCGAGATCCGGCAGCACTGAAGCTTTCTTT. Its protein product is CSARDPRSGSTEAFF.

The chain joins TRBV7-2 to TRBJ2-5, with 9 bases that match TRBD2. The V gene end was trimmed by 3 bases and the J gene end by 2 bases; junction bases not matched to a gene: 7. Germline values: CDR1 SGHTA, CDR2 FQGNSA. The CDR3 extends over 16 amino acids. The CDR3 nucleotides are TGTGCCAGCAGCTTGGGTAGCGGGAGAGGACAAGAGACCCAGTACTTC. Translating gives CASSLGSGRGQETQYF.

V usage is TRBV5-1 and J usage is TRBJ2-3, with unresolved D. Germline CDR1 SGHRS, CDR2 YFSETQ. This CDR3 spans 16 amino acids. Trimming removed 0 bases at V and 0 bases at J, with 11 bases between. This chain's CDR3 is CASSLGTVISTDTQYF. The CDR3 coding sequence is TGCGCCAGCAGCTTGGGGACGGTGATTAGCACAGATACGCAGTATTTT.

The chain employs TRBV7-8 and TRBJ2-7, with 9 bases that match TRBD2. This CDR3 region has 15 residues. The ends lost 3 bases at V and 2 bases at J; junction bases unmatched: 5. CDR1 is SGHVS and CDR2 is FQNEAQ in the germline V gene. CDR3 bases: TGTGCCAGCAGCTTTGAAGCGGGGGGTCCCTACGAGCAGTACTTC. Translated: CASSFEAGGPYEQYF.

CDR3 in DNA: TGTGCCAGCAGCTTCCGGGTCGCTGATCCAAAGACAGTGTCTAACTATGGCTACACCTTC. Translation: CASSFRVADPKTVSNYGYTF. This rearrangement joins TRBV7-6 to TRBJ1-2; D might be TRBD1 (5 bases). The CDR3 totals 20 residues. In germline, CDR1 is SGHVS, CDR2 FNYEAQ. The V and J ends lost 3 bases and 0 bases respectively, with 26 bases between them. Full variable domain (outside the CDR3, taken from reference TRBV7-6 and TRBJ1-2): GAGVSQSPRYKVTKRGQDVALRCDPISGHVSLYWYRQALGQGPEFLTYFNYEAQQDKSGLPNDRFSAERPEGSISTLTIQRTEQRDSAMYRCASSFRVADPKTVSNYGYTFGSGTRLTVV.

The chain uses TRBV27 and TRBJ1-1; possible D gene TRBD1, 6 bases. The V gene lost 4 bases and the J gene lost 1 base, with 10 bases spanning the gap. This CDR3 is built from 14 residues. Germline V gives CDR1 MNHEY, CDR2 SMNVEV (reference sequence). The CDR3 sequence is CASSSSQGNTEAFF. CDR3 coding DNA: TGTGCCAGCAGTTCATCACAGGGGAACACTGAAGCTTTCTTT.